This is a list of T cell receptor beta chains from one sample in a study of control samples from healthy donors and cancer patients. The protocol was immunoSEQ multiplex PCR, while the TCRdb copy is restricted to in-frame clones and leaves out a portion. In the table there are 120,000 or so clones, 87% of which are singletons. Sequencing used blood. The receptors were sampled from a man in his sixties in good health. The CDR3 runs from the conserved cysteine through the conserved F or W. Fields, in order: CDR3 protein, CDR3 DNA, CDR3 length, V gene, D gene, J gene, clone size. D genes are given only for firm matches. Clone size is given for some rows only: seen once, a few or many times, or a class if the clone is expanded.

CDR3aa: CASTLGQNSGEQYF; CDR3nt: TGTGCCAGCACCCTGGGACAGAATTCGGGCGAGCAGTACTTC; len: 14; v_gene: TRBV2; d_gene: TRBD1; j_gene: TRBJ2-7; abundance: NA
CDR3aa: CASSLGTGAFSNQPQHF; CDR3nt: TGCGCCAGCAGCTTGGGGACAGGGGCTTTTAGCAATCAGCCCCAGCATTTT; len: 17; v_gene: TRBV5-1; d_gene: TRBD1; j_gene: TRBJ1-5; abundance: NA
CDR3aa: CASSSDEGYNEQFF; CDR3nt: TGTGCCAGCAGCTCCGACGAGGGCTACAATGAGCAGTTCTTC; len: 14; v_gene: TRBV7-3; d_gene: NA; j_gene: TRBJ2-1; abundance: NA
CDR3aa: CASSAQSSYNSPLHF; CDR3nt: TGTGCCAGCAGCGCTCAGAGCTCCTATAATTCACCCCTCCACTTT; len: 15; v_gene: TRBV5-5; d_gene: NA; j_gene: TRBJ1-6; abundance: NA
CDR3aa: CASTPPRGEQYF; CDR3nt: TGTGCCAGCACCCCCCCTAGAGGGGAGCAGTACTTC; len: 12; v_gene: TRBV28; d_gene: NA; j_gene: TRBJ2-7; abundance: NA
CDR3aa: CASSYRLVGNSPLHF; CDR3nt: TGTGCCAGCAGTTACCGCCTAGTTGGAAATTCACCCCTCCACTTT; len: 15; v_gene: TRBV6-2/TRBV6-3; d_gene: NA; j_gene: TRBJ1-6; abundance: NA
CDR3aa: CASSSDGSTDTQYF; CDR3nt: TGTGCCAGCAGCTCGGACGGAAGCACAGATACGCAGTATTTT; len: 14; v_gene: TRBV7-3; d_gene: NA; j_gene: TRBJ2-3; abundance: NA
CDR3aa: CATSEGGSYGYTF; CDR3nt: TGTGCCACCAGCGAGGGAGGTAGCTATGGCTACACCTTC; len: 13; v_gene: TRBV24-1; d_gene: NA; j_gene: TRBJ1-2; abundance: once
CDR3aa: CASASYRQETQYF; CDR3nt: TGTGCCAGCGCTTCGTACAGACAAGAGACCCAGTACTTC; len: 13; v_gene: TRBV2; d_gene: NA; j_gene: TRBJ2-5; abundance: once
CDR3aa: CASSLDLKPLHF; CDR3nt: TGTGCCAGCAGCTTAGACCTCAAACCCCTCCACTTT; len: 12; v_gene: TRBV7-2; d_gene: NA; j_gene: TRBJ1-6; abundance: NA
CDR3aa: CAWSPSGNEQFF; CDR3nt: TGTGCCTGGAGTCCCAGCGGCAATGAGCAGTTCTTC; len: 12; v_gene: TRBV30; d_gene: NA; j_gene: TRBJ2-1; abundance: once
CDR3aa: CASSLASGFETQYF; CDR3nt: TGCGCCAGCAGCCTAGCGAGTGGGTTTGAGACCCAGTACTTC; len: 14; v_gene: TRBV5-1; d_gene: NA; j_gene: TRBJ2-5; abundance: NA
CDR3aa: CSASSVGYTF; CDR3nt: TGCAGTGCCTCGTCCGTTGGCTACACCTTC; len: 10; v_gene: TRBV20-1; d_gene: NA; j_gene: TRBJ1-2; abundance: NA
CDR3aa: CASRGRNYEQYF; CDR3nt: TGTGCCAGCAGGGGGAGAAACTACGAGCAGTACTTC; len: 12; v_gene: TRBV7-8; d_gene: NA; j_gene: TRBJ2-7; abundance: NA